The 25 T cell receptor beta chains below all came from one sample that was sequenced in a study of cytomegalovirus exposure and HLA in healthy donors. Primers included in the PCR were 60 Vbeta and 13 Jbeta primers. Generated by immunoSEQ multiplex PCR, the TCRdb table keeps only in-frame clones and is missing some. Here the sample spans around 150,000 clones, nearly 80% being singletons. The sequenced sample consisted of PBMCs. These receptors originate from a man in his thirties or forties in good health and CMV-seronegative.

V usage is TRBV28 and J usage is TRBJ2-1; 7 nucleotides align to TRBD1. The CDR3 loop spans 13 amino acids. J lost 10 bases, V lost 6 bases, and 9 bases had no gene match. CDR1 and CDR2 (germline): MDHEN, SYDVKM. The CDR3 protein is CASSYTGAREQFF. DNA of the CDR3: TGTGCCAGCAGCTACACAGGGGCTCGGGAGCAGTTCTTC. Together with reference TRBV28 and TRBJ2-1, the CDR3 gives the full variable domain: DVKVTQSSRYLVKRTGEKVFLECVQDMDHENMFWYRQDPGLGLRLIYFSYDVKMKEKGDIPEGYSVSREKKERFSLILESASTNQTSMYLCASSYTGAREQFFGPGTRLTVL.

This sequence joins TRBV19 and TRBJ1-2; D unresolved. This CDR3 has 16 amino acids. Germline-derived CDR1 and CDR2 are LNHDA and SQIVND (reference sequence). Trimming left V 3 bases short and J 5 bases short, with 19 bases between. DNA of the CDR3: TGTGCCAGTAGTATCGAAAGGGAGACAAGGGTTTATGGCTACACCTTC. Its protein product is CASSIERETRVYGYTF.

The chain carries TRBV5-1 and TRBJ2-7, with D possibly matching TRBD2 (6 bases). Deletions cut 3 bases from V and 0 bases from J, with 13 bases between. The CDR3 sequence is 15 residues long. The germline gives CDR1 SGHRS, CDR2 YFSETQ. The CDR3 nucleotides are TGCGCCAGCAGCTCCCTTCCCGGGAGCTCCTACGAGCAGTACTTC. It translates to CASSSLPGSSYEQYF.

This clone was counted a few times. This chain uses TRBV29-1 with TRBJ1-2; D is ambiguous. This CDR3 contains 13 residues. V lost 4 bases and J lost 2, with 11 bases in between. Germline V gives CDR1 SQVTM, CDR2 ANQGSEA. CDR3 loop: CSVVNTTNYGYTF. For the CDR3, the DNA is TGCAGCGTTGTAAACACTACAAACTATGGCTACACCTTC.

J is TRBJ2-1 and V is TRBV5-4; 11 nucleotides agree with TRBD2. Looked up from germline, CDR1 is SGHNT and CDR2 is YYREEE (reference sequence). CDR3 length equals 16 residues. The V segment lost 4 bases and the J segment 5 bases; nucleotides outside the gene matches: 8. DNA for the CDR3: TGTGCCAGCAGCCCGCTAGCGGGAGGCTTCGACAATGAGCAGTTCTTC. It yields the protein CASSPLAGGFDNEQFF.

V and J are TRBV7-2 and TRBJ2-3, with D possibly TRBD2 on 6 matching bases. Trimming removed 3 bases at V and 3 bases at J, with 10 bases between. Per germline, CDR1 SGHTA and CDR2 FQGNSA. The CDR3 totals 14 residues. CDR3 nucleotides: TGTGCCAGCAGCTTGCTAGCGCAGACAGATACGCAGTATTTT. Translating it yields CASSLLAQTDTQYF.

With respect to this clone: An end of the junction differs from the germline gene, which may be a read error. The V and J genes are TRBV7-7 and TRBJ2-3; 8 bases align to TRBD2. Looked up from germline, CDR1 is SSHAT and CDR2 is FNYEAQ (reference sequence). The CDR3 has 16 amino acids. The CDR3 DNA follows: TGTGCTAGCAGCTTTTTAGCGGGATTTAACACAGATACGCAGTATTTT. Translated, it gives CASSFLAGFNTDTQYF.

This clone showed up just a few times. This chain links TRBV18 with TRBJ1-1; TRBD1 aligns across 8 bases. CDR1 and CDR2 (germline): KGHSH, LQKENI. This CDR3 comprises 16 residues. Trimming cost V 2 bases and J 0 bases; bases outside gene matches: 5. The CDR3 protein is CASSPRTGKMNTEAFF. For the CDR3, the DNA is TGTGCCAGCTCACCAAGGACAGGGAAGATGAACACTGAAGCTTTCTTT.

This chain joins TRBV7-9 and TRBJ2-5, with 7 bases that match TRBD1. The trim removed 1 base at V and 6 bases at J, leaving 5 bases unmatched. The CDR3 totals 14 residues. Germline values: CDR1 SEHNR, CDR2 FQNEAQ (reference sequence). CDR3 amino acids: CASSLDTGEQTQYF. The CDR3 nucleotides are TGTGCCAGCAGCTTAGATACAGGGGAACAGACCCAGTACTTC.

The V and J genes are TRBV7-7 and TRBJ2-5, with TRBD1 identical over 7 bases. The CDR3 loop spans 13 amino acids. Trimming at V came to 6 bases and at J to 0 bases, leaving 1 base not matched to a gene. In germline, CDR1 is SSHAT, CDR2 FNYEAQ (reference sequence). The CDR3 protein is CASSRGHQETQYF. CDR3 nucleotide sequence: TGTGCCAGCAGTAGGGGGCACCAAGAGACCCAGTACTTC.

The V call is TRBV19, the J call TRBJ2-4; 8 positions agree with TRBD2. CDR1 and CDR2 (germline): LNHDA, SQIVND (reference sequence). Unmatched junction bases numbered 10, after V lost 3 bases and J lost 3 bases. The CDR3 has 17 residues. CDR3 sequence (DNA): TGTGCCAGTAGTATGGACTCTAGCGGGTGGGTCAAAAACATTCAGTACTTC. Its protein is CASSMDSSGWVKNIQYF. Variable domain in full (rest from reference TRBV19 and TRBJ2-4): DGGITQSPKYLFRKEGQNVTLSCEQNLNHDAMYWYRQDPGQGLRLIYYSQIVNDFQKGDIAEGYSVSREKKESFPLTVTSAQKNPTAFYLCASSMDSSGWVKNIQYFGAGTRLSVL.

The rearrangement uses TRBV30 and TRBJ2-5; no definite D call. The CDR3 loop spans 13 amino acids. The V end was cut by 1 base, the J end by 2 bases, with 8 bases between. Per the germline V gene, CDR1 is GTSNPN and CDR2 is SVGIG (reference sequence). CDR3 nucleotide sequence: TGTGCCTGGAGTGACGGGTTACAAGAGACCCAGTACTTC. The encoded protein is CAWSDGLQETQYF. The full variable domain, in which reference TRBV30 and TRBJ2-5 provide the parts outside the CDR3, is SQTIHQWPATLVQPVGSPLSLECTVEGTSNPNLYWYRQAAGRGLQLLFYSVGIGQISSEVPQNLSASRPQDRQFILSSKKLLLSDSGFYLCAWSDGLQETQYFGPGTRLLVL.

This sequence joins TRBV18 and TRBJ2-7; D might be TRBD1 (6 bases). CDR3 size: 15 residues. The V gene's germline CDR1 is KGHSH and CDR2 LQKENI. V was cut by 0 bases and J by 2 bases, with 11 bases left in between. CDR3: CASSPPGRGTYEQYF. CDR3 DNA: TGTGCCAGCTCACCACCGGGTAGGGGGACCTACGAGCAGTACTTC.

Concerning this clone itself: Germline is not matched at one junction end, which may reflect a read error. This chain links TRBV4-1 with TRBJ2-7, with 9 bases identical to TRBD2. CDR3 length equals 16 residues. The V gene's germline CDR1 is MGHRA and CDR2 YSYEKL. CDR3 region: CAWGAGGALFSHEQYF. The CDR3 bases are TGCGCCTGGGGGGCGGGAGGGGCCCTTTTCTCCCACGAGCAGTACTTC.

The CDR3 DNA is TGTGCCAGCAGTTTAATTAACGGAGGAATTGTCGGTCAGCCCCAGCATTTT. This gives the protein CASSLINGGIVGQPQHF. The chain has TRBV28 and TRBJ1-5; D uncertain. V dropped 2 bases and J dropped 6 bases, with 20 bases sitting between them. Germline V gene lookup returns CDR1 MDHEN and CDR2 SYDVKM. The CDR3 length is 17 residues.

This clone turned up a few times. The rearrangement uses TRBV6-5 and TRBJ1-1; D possibly corresponds to TRBD1 (5 bases). Trimming took 0 bases from V and 0 from J, leaving 11 bases between them. CDR1 is MNHEY, CDR2 SVGAGI, per germline. CDR3 length: 16 amino acids. The CDR3 sequence is CASSYSWGRMNTEAFF. The CDR3 DNA sequence: TGTGCCAGCAGTTACTCGTGGGGCCGGATGAACACTGAAGCTTTCTTT.

The chain links TRBV9 to TRBJ1-4, with a possible D match to TRBD1 (5 bases). CDR3 length equals 14 residues. V dropped 0 bases and J dropped 4 bases, with 7 bases sitting between them. CDR1 is SGDLS and CDR2 is YYNGEE in the germline V gene. This CDR3 is CASSVDQGNEKLFF. CDR3 DNA sequence: TGTGCCAGCAGCGTAGATCAGGGTAATGAAAAACTGTTTTTT.

The rearrangement joins TRBV28 to TRBJ1-1; D is possibly TRBD1 (6 bases). V lost 7 bases to trimming and J lost 5 bases, with 14 bases between them. Germline CDR1 is MDHEN and CDR2 is SYDVKM. The CDR3 consists of 13 residues. As DNA, the CDR3 is TGTGCCAGCACCATAGGGGGGGGGACTGAAGCTTTCTTT. Translated, it gives CASTIGGGTEAFF.

This clone showed up just once. This chain's CDR3 is CASSLAISGATDTQYF. Here the CDR3 DNA reads TGCGCCAGCAGCTTGGCCATCAGCGGGGCCACCGATACGCAGTATTTT. The chain carries TRBV5-1 and TRBJ2-3; the match to TRBD2 covers 7 bases. J gave up 6 bases and V 0 bases, and 10 bases lay outside the gene matches. Germline V lookup: CDR1 SGHRS, CDR2 YFSETQ. The CDR3 is made up of 16 amino acids.

This clone was seen a few times. This rearrangement joins TRBV7-8 to TRBJ1-1; D gene unclear. The V and J ends lost 4 bases and 1 base respectively, with 10 bases between them. This CDR3 has 14 residues. The V gene's germline CDR1 is SGHVS and CDR2 FQNEAQ. The CDR3 loop is CASSSYDTNTEAFF. The CDR3 DNA follows: TGTGCCAGCAGCTCTTATGACACGAACACTGAAGCTTTCTTT.

The chain carries TRBV30 and TRBJ2-2; 7 bases are a match to TRBD1. This CDR3 has 14 residues. The germline CDR1 and CDR2 sequences are GTSNPN and SVGIG (reference sequence). The J segment lost 6 bases and the V segment lost 0 bases, leaving 4 bases of the junction unmatched. The CDR3 protein is CAWSVRQGPGELFF. CDR3 nucleotide sequence: TGTGCCTGGAGTGTTCGACAGGGTCCCGGGGAGCTGTTTTTT.

This chain connects TRBV19 to TRBJ1-1; 11 nucleotides match TRBD1. This CDR3 is 15 amino acids long. Germline values: CDR1 LNHDA, CDR2 SQIVND (reference sequence). V lost 6 bases and J lost 4; bases outside the gene matches: 7. The CDR3 here is CASRKGQGASTEAFF. The CDR3 nucleotides are TGTGCCAGTAGAAAAGGACAGGGGGCGAGCACTGAAGCTTTCTTT.

This rearrangement joins TRBV6-5 to TRBJ2-2, with D possibly matching TRBD1 (5 bases). V gave up 7 bases and J gave up 5 bases, with 11 bases separating them. The CDR3 consists of 13 residues. Germline V gene data show CDR1 as MNHEY and CDR2 as SVGAGI. The CDR3 coding sequence is TGTGCCAGCACCGTAGGGGCGACCGGGGAGCTGTTTTTT. Translated: CASTVGATGELFF.

The V call is TRBV28, the J call TRBJ2-2, with 15 bases aligning to TRBD2. The CDR3 is 17 residues long. The trim removed 5 bases at V and 2 bases at J, leaving 3 bases unmatched. The germline gives CDR1 MDHEN, CDR2 SYDVKM. For the CDR3, the DNA is TGTGCCAGCAGTGGACTAGCGGGAGGGCTTAACACCGGGGAGCTGTTTTTT. It yields the protein CASSGLAGGLNTGELFF.

The chain joins TRBV4-1 to TRBJ2-2, with 9 bases identical to TRBD1. CDR3 size: 15 residues. The J segment lost 4 bases and the V segment lost 7 bases, leaving 7 bases of the junction unmatched. CDR1 and CDR2 (germline): MGHRA, YSYEKL. As DNA, the CDR3 is TGCGCCAGCACTGCGGGACAGGGAGGCACCGGGGAGCTGTTTTTT. It encodes CASTAGQGGTGELFF.